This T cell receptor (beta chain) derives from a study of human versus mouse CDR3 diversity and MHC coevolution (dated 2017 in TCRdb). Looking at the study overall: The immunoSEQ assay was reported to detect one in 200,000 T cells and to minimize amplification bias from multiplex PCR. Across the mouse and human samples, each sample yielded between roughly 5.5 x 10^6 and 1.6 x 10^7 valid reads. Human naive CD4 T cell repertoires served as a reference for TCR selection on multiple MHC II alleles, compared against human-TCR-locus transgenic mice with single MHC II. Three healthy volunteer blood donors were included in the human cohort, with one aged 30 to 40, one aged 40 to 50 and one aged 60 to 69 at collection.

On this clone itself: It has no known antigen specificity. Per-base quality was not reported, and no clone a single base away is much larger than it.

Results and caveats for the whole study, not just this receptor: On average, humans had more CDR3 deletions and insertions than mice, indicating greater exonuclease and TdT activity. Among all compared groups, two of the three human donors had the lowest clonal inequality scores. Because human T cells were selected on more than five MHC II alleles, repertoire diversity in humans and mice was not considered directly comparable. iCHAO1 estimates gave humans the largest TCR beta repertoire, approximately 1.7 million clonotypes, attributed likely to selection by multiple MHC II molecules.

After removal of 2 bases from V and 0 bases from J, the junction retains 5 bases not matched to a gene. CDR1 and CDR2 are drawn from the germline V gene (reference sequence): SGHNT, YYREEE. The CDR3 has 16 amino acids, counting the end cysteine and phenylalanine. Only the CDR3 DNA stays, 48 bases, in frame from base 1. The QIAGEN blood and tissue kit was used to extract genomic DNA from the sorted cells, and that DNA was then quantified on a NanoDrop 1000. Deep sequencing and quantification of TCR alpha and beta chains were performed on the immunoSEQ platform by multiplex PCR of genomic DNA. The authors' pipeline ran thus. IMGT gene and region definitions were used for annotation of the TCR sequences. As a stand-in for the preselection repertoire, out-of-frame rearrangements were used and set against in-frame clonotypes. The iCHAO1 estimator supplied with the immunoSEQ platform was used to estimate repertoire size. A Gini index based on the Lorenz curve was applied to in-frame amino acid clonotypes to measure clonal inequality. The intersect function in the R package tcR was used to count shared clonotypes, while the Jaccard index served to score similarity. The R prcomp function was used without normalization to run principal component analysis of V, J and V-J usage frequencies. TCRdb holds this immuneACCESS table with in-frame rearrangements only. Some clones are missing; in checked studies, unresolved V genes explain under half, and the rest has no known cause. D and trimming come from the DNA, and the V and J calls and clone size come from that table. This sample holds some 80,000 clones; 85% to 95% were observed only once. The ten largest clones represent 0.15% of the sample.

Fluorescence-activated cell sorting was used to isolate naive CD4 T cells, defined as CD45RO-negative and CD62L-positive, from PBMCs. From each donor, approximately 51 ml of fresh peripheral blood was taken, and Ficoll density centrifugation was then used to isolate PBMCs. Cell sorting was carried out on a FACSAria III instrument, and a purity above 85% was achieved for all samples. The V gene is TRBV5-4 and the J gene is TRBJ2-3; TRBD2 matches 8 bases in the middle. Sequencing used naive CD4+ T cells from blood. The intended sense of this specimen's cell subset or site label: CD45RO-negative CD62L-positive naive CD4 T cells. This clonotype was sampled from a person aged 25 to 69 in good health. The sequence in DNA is TGTGCCAGCAGCTTAACGGGAGGGACCAGCACAGATACGCAGTATTTT. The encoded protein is CASSLTGGTSTDTQYF.